Listed below are T cell receptor beta chains from one sample, sequenced in a study of shared clonotypes between healthy human individuals. Sequencing used immunoSEQ multiplex PCR; TCRdb keeps in-frame clones, though not all of them. The table lists about 1.9 million clones, 85% to 95% of them singletons. Sample: naive CD8+ T cells from PBMCs. The receptors shown here come from a man in his late teens or twenties in good health. Some clones in this sample may be carry-over from other donors' samples. The CDR3 runs from the conserved cysteine through the conserved F or W. Fields, in order: J gene, V gene, D gene, clone size, CDR3 protein, CDR3 DNA. A D gene is named only where the DNA matches it firmly. Expanded clones are given a class, and other clones once, few, many or no size at all.

TRBJ2-1,TRBV29-1,NA,NA,CSVEDMTEHTYNEQFF,TGCAGCGTTGAAGATATGACAGAGCACACCTACAATGAGCAGTTCTTC
TRBJ2-1,TRBV15,TRBD2,NA,CATSRGTSYTYNEQFF,TGTGCCACCAGCAGAGGGACTAGCTATACCTACAATGAGCAGTTCTTC
TRBJ2-7,TRBV27,TRBD1,NA,CASSPNRGSKGYEQYF,TGTGCCAGCAGTCCAAACAGGGGATCAAAGGGCTACGAGCAGTACTTC
TRBJ1-2,TRBV6-5,NA,NA,CATGSPGSYGYTF,TGTGCCACGGGAAGCCCAGGTTCTTATGGCTACACCTTC
TRBJ2-3,TRBV9,TRBD2,NA,CASSVAPGLADTDTQYF,TGTGCCAGCAGCGTAGCTCCGGGACTAGCGGACACAGATACGCAGTATTTT
TRBJ2-1,TRBV7-9,TRBD2,NA,CASSPGLAAYNEQFF,TGTGCCAGCAGCCCCGGACTAGCGGCTTACAATGAGCAGTTCTTC
TRBJ2-7,TRBV13,TRBD1,NA,CASSLVVGTGDYEQYF,TGTGCCAGCAGCTTAGTGGTCGGGACAGGTGATTACGAGCAGTACTTC
TRBJ2-1,TRBV6-6,NA,NA,CAAVGNSYNEQFF,TGTGCCGCGGTCGGGAACTCCTACAATGAGCAGTTCTTC
TRBJ2-1,TRBV9,TRBD2,once,CASSPPKRESLNEQFF,TGTGCCAGCAGCCCACCGAAGCGGGAGAGTTTGAATGAGCAGTTCTTC
TRBJ2-7,TRBV5-6,TRBD2,NA,CASSFGTSIYEQYF,TGTGCCAGCAGCTTCGGGACTAGCATCTACGAGCAGTACTTC
TRBJ2-1,TRBV4-1,NA,NA,CASSQRFPPGPEEHRAYNEQFF,TGCGCCAGCAGCCAAAGATTTCCCCCGGGACCAGAAGAGCATCGGGCCTACAATGAGCAGTTCTTC
TRBJ1-1,TRBV10-3,NA,NA,CAISESGGIEAFF,TGTGCCATCAGTGAGTCTGGGGGCATTGAAGCTTTCTTT
TRBJ2-7,TRBV5-6,NA,NA,CASSLIKGNRVYEQYF,TGTGCCAGCAGCTTGATAAAAGGTAACAGGGTTTACGAGCAGTACTTC
TRBJ2-1,TRBV9,NA,NA,CASSPGTGYEQFF,TGTGCCAGCAGCCCGGGAACAGGATATGAGCAGTTCTTC
TRBJ1-2,TRBV7-9,NA,NA,CASRNPSYRDGYTF,TGTGCCAGCAGAAACCCGAGTTACAGGGATGGCTACACCTTC
TRBJ2-1,TRBV5-5,TRBD2,NA,CASSLSGRGHEQFF,TGTGCCAGCAGCTTAAGCGGGAGGGGGCATGAGCAGTTCTTC
TRBJ2-7,TRBV27,NA,NA,CASSFSRGGYEQYF,TGTGCCAGCAGTTTCTCCAGGGGCGGCTACGAGCAGTACTTC
TRBJ2-3,TRBV7-2,NA,NA,CASSPPRPGPRDTQYF,TGTGCCAGCAGTCCCCCTCGGCCGGGGCCCAGGGATACGCAGTATTTT
TRBJ2-7,TRBV10-3,TRBD1,NA,CATGQGRTEQYF,TGTGCCACCGGACAGGGTCGGACCGAGCAGTACTTC
TRBJ2-7,TRBV4-1,NA,NA,CASSQDSGFTFSYEQYF,TGCGCCAGCAGCCAAGATTCCGGGTTCACCTTCTCCTACGAGCAGTACTTC
TRBJ2-1,TRBV6-1,NA,NA,CASTGVRAFNEQFF,TGTGCCAGCACCGGCGTGAGGGCATTCAATGAGCAGTTCTTC
TRBJ1-5,TRBV7-2,NA,NA,CASSLTRQSNQPQHF,TGTGCCAGCAGCCTTACCCGACAGTCCAATCAGCCCCAGCATTTT
TRBJ2-1,TRBV7-9,TRBD1,once,CASSLLGQGSNEQFF,TGTGCCAGCAGCTTATTGGGACAGGGCAGCAATGAGCAGTTCTTC
TRBJ1-2,TRBV9,NA,NA,CASSVGGGRRDGYTF,TGTGCCAGCAGCGTAGGGGGTGGCAGGAGAGATGGCTACACCTTC
TRBJ2-2,TRBV11-2,TRBD2,NA,CASSLEPSGLNTGELFF,TGTGCCAGCAGCTTAGAACCTAGCGGGTTAAACACCGGGGAGCTGTTTTTT
TRBJ1-1,TRBV7-9,TRBD1,NA,CASSGQGVMNTEAFF,TGTGCCAGCAGCGGGCAGGGGGTTATGAACACTGAAGCTTTCTTT
TRBJ1-2,TRBV7-9,NA,once,CASSLSETNYGYTF,TGTGCCAGCAGCTTAAGTGAGACCAACTATGGCTACACCTTC
TRBJ2-7,TRBV10-3,NA,NA,CAISEGGRGPYEQYF,TGTGCCATCAGTGAAGGAGGCAGGGGCCCCTACGAGCAGTACTTC
TRBJ2-1,TRBV11-2,NA,NA,CASSLLYAGLYNEQFF,TGTGCCAGCAGCTTATTATACGCAGGGCTCTACAATGAGCAGTTCTTC
TRBJ2-1,TRBV28,NA,NA,CASSLSLSDYNEQFF,TGTGCCAGCAGTTTAAGTTTGTCAGACTACAATGAGCAGTTCTTC
TRBJ2-2,TRBV4-1,NA,NA,CASSPRQSGTHGELFF,TGCGCCAGCAGCCCCCGGCAATCCGGGACCCACGGGGAGCTGTTTTTT
TRBJ1-1,TRBV19,NA,NA,CASRRPRATHTEAFF,TGTGCCAGTAGACGACCTCGGGCAACTCACACTGAAGCTTTCTTT
TRBJ2-2,TRBV27,TRBD1,NA,CASLERGQRELFF,TGTGCCAGCCTTGAAAGGGGGCAGAGGGAGCTGTTTTTT
TRBJ2-7,TRBV11-1,TRBD2,NA,CASSPRTSGTYEQYF,TGTGCCAGCAGCCCTCGGACTAGCGGAACCTACGAGCAGTACTTC
TRBJ2-7,TRBV28,TRBD2,NA,CASSLRLAGGPRYF,TGTGCCAGCAGTTTACGACTAGCGGGAGGGCCTCGGTACTTC
TRBJ1-5,TRBV27,NA,once,CASSLSVGSNQPQHF,TGTGCCAGCAGTTTATCGGTTGGCAGCAATCAGCCCCAGCATTTT
TRBJ1-4,TRBV27,NA,NA,CASSLLGGGNEKLFF,TGTGCCAGCAGTTTATTGGGTGGGGGTAATGAAAAACTGTTTTTT
TRBJ1-5,TRBV7-9,NA,NA,CASTTSSARDHPLLQPQHF,TGTGCCAGCACCACATCTTCGGCCCGAGACCACCCTCTTCTCCAGCCCCAGCATTTT
TRBJ2-7,TRBV5-1,TRBD2,NA,CASSLLLAGEQYF,TGCGCCAGCAGCTTACTCCTAGCGGGAGAACAGTACTTC
TRBJ1-2,TRBV5-4,NA,NA,CASSLGWGYTF,TGTGCCAGCAGCCTGGGGTGGGGCTACACCTTC
TRBJ2-2,TRBV14,NA,NA,CASSQEYRVTGELFF,TGTGCCAGCAGCCAAGAGTACCGTGTCACCGGGGAGCTGTTTTTT
TRBJ2-7,TRBV4-1,NA,NA,CASSQVKTDYEQYF,TGCGCCAGCAGCCAAGTTAAGACAGACTACGAGCAGTACTTC
TRBJ1-1,TRBV25-1,NA,NA,CASSELNRGTRTEAFF,TGTGCCAGCAGTGAATTGAATAGGGGAACGCGGACTGAAGCTTTCTTT
TRBJ1-1,TRBV12-5,NA,NA,CASGLGWTRPRNTEAFF,TGTGCTAGTGGTTTGGGGTGGACACGACCGAGGAACACTGAAGCTTTCTTT